These 11 T cell receptor beta chains share one sample of origin, sequenced in a study of tumor-infiltrating lymphocytes in primary liver carcinoma. Constant-region priming of approximately 0.55 ug total RNA yielded TCR beta cDNA. Libraries for TCR beta were built through three nested multiplex PCR rounds, which together made up a slightly modified ARM-PCR procedure. For approximately 10 cycles apiece, the opening two PCR rounds ran with TRBV1-TRBV30 forward primers and a C-beta reverse primer. TCRdb recomputed calls from the multiplex PCR reads with MiXCR, one row per CDR3 protein. The profile shows under 45,000 distinct CDR3 sequences, approximately 73% of them singletons. RNA and DNA were co-extracted from roughly 20-30 mg of unsorted bulk tissue. Source material: liver tumor tissue from sampling region 4. As to subset: tumor region T4, right-lateral pole. Receptors originate from a man aged 35-49 years with primary liver carcinoma and hepatitis B virus infection.

The chain has TRBV11-2 and TRBJ2-7; 9 bases line up with TRBD1. In germline, CDR1 is SGHAT, CDR2 FQNNGV. The CDR3 is 15 amino acids. The CDR3, as DNA: TGTGTCTGCAGCTTACGATGGACAGGGGAAAAGGAGCAGTACTTC. This encodes CVCSLRWTGEKEQYF.

Concerning this clonotype: The junction differs from germline at one of its ends, possibly a read error. The chain recombines TRBV28 with TRBJ2-7; 7 bases line up with TRBD1. The CDR3 covers 14 residues. In germline, CDR1 is MDHEN, CDR2 SYDVKM. CDR3 sequence reads: CASSPGQEYYDQYF. The CDR3 DNA reads as TGTGCCAGTAGTCCCGGACAGGAGTACTACGATCAGTATTTC.

This clonotype has only a few counts. A read error may be the cause here, since a much bigger clone is one base away. The V call is TRBV28, the J call TRBJ1-5; unclear D gene. CDR1 and CDR2 from the germline V gene are MDHEN and SYDVKM. CDR3 length: 11 amino acids. The chain's CDR3 is CASSRNRPQHF. Written as DNA, the CDR3 is TGTGCCAGCAGCAGAAATCGGCCCCAGCATTTT.

About this clonotype: One junction end disagrees with the germline gene, perhaps due to a read error. The V call is TRBV28, the J call TRBJ2-6, with TRBD1 as a possible D gene (6 bases). Germline lookup yields CDR1 MDHEN and CDR2 SYDVKM. The CDR3 is 13 residues long. In DNA, the CDR3 is TGTGCCAGCAGGGGGGCTGGGGTCAACGTCCTGACTTTT. Translated: CASRGAGVNVLTF.

On this clonotype: Because it lacks the conserved phenylalanine or tryptophan at the end, this CDR3 is likely a read error. The genes are TRBV11-1 and TRBJ1-6; D may be TRBD1 (5 bases). The V gene's germline CDR1 is SGHAT and CDR2 FQDESV (reference sequence). The CDR3 is 13 amino acids. V dropped 10 bases and J dropped 9 bases, with 16 bases sitting between them. CDR3 residues: CAMSRTLVSPLHY. CDR3 nucleotides: TGTGCCATGAGCCGGACACTGGTTTCACCCCTCCACTAT.

This clonotype has just a few counts. A much more abundant neighbour one base away suggests this may be a read error. V is TRBV5-1 and J is TRBJ2-1, with 8 bases identical to TRBD1. Looked up from germline, CDR1 is SGHRS and CDR2 is YFSETQ. This CDR3 has 15 amino acids. CDR3 sequence: CASSFTGGLGGEQLF. As DNA, the CDR3 is TGCGCCAGCAGCTTTACAGGGGGTCTTGGGGGTGAGCAGCTCTTC.

The J gene is TRBJ2-1, the V gene TRBV25-1; 8 bases align to TRBD2. Germline CDR1 and CDR2: MGHDK and SYGVNS. The CDR3 is made up of 14 amino acids. J gave up 10 bases and V 3 bases, and 8 bases lay outside the gene matches. CDR3 coding DNA: TGTGCCAGCAGTGAGACTAGCGCTTATATCGAGCAGTTCTTC. It codes for CASSETSAYIEQFF.

The rearrangement links TRBV11-2 to TRBJ1-5, with D possibly being TRBD1 (5 bases). The ends were cut back, 2 bases at V and 6 bases at J, with 17 bases in the middle. The CDR3 has 16 residues. Germline V gene data show CDR1 as SGHAT and CDR2 as FQNNGV. As DNA, the CDR3 is TGTGCCAGCAGCTTAAAATGGGGACTGACGAGTCAGCCCCAGCATTTT. Amino acid sequence: CASSLKWGLTSQPQHF.

As for this clonotype: At one end the junction does not follow the germline gene, possibly because of a read error. This chain links TRBV6-1 with TRBJ2-7; D perhaps matches TRBD2 (5 bases). CDR3 size: 11 residues. CDR1 is MNHNS, CDR2 SASEGT, per germline. CDR3 sequence reads: CAISGFYEQYF. The CDR3 DNA follows: TGTGCCATCAGCGGATTCTACGAACAGTACTTC.

Ten or more counts support this clonotype. It is likely a read error, because the conserved phenylalanine at the end of the CDR3 is missing. The gene calls are TRBV30 and TRBJ1-2; D not certain. Between the trimmed V and J ends, which lost 4 bases and 0 bases, there was a span of 6 bases. The CDR3 spans 12 residues. Germline loops: CDR1 GTSNPN, CDR2 SVGIG (reference sequence). CDR3 nucleotides: TGTGCCTGGACGTCAACTAACTATGGCTACACCTCC. Amino acid sequence: CAWTSTNYGYTS.

The CDR3 DNA reads TGCAGTGCTATCTCGGGGGCGGAGACCCAGTACTTC. It translates to CSAISGAETQYF. The chain links TRBV20-1 to TRBJ2-5; TRBD1 or TRBD2 may be the D gene (6 bases each). The CDR3 extends over 12 amino acids. Germline assignment: CDR1 DFQATT and CDR2 SNEGSKA (reference sequence). The V end was cut by 4 bases, the J end by 5 bases, with 11 bases between.